The 29 T cell receptor beta chains below come from one sample, sequenced in a study of T cell responses to AZD1222 COVID-19 vaccine. Profiled with immunoSEQ multiplex PCR; TCRdb holds only in-frame clones, not every one. The sample holds fewer than 200,000 clones, 80% to 90% seen once. This specimen was peripheral blood, taken on day 0 of AZD1222 vaccination. The receptors derive from an adult in good health.

The J gene is TRBJ2-3, the V gene TRBV19; D may match TRBD1 or TRBD2 (5 bases each). Trimming took 3 bases from V and 0 from J, leaving 10 bases between them. Germline values: CDR1 LNHDA, CDR2 SQIVND (reference sequence). This CDR3 has 15 amino acids. The CDR3 loop reads CASSIARDSTDTQYF. The DNA of the CDR3 is TGTGCCAGTAGTATTGCCAGGGACAGCACAGATACGCAGTATTTT.

The chain links TRBV30 to TRBJ2-3; TRBD1 or TRBD2 may be the D gene (5 bases each). CDR1 and CDR2 from the germline V gene are GTSNPN and SVGIG (reference sequence). V was clipped by 4 bases and J by 2 bases, with 13 bases between them. The CDR3 is made up of 14 amino acids. The CDR3 spells CAWTYGATTDTQYF. The CDR3 nucleotides read TGTGCCTGGACCTACGGGGCCACCACAGATACGCAGTATTTT.

The J gene is TRBJ1-1, the V gene TRBV3-1 (or the pseudogene TRBV3-2); D call uncertain. The CDR3 is 14 residues long. The V gene lost 5 bases and the J gene lost 1 base, with 11 bases spanning the gap. CDR1 is LGHDT and CDR2 is YNNKEL in the germline V gene (reference sequence). In nucleotides, the CDR3 is TGTGCCAGCAGCATAGAGTTCTCGAACACTGAAGCTTTCTTT. As protein: CASSIEFSNTEAFF.

CDR3 bases: TGTGCCAGCAGTTATAAGCCTAAGGGTGGCAATCAGCCCCAGCATTTT. Translated: CASSYKPKGGNQPQHF. The J gene is TRBJ1-5, the V gene TRBV6-2 or TRBV6-3; D unresolved. The CDR3 spans 16 residues. Trimming removed 3 bases at V and 2 bases at J, with 14 bases between. Germline CDR1 and CDR2: MNHEY and SVGEGT.

The chain is built from TRBV7-9 and TRBJ1-2; D gene ambiguous. This CDR3 has 11 residues. Trimming removed 3 bases at V and 7 bases at J, with 6 bases between. Germline-derived CDR1 and CDR2 are SEHNR and FQNEAQ (reference sequence). CDR3 DNA sequence: TGTGCCAGCAGCTTGGGATTTGGCTACACCTTC. Its protein product is CASSLGFGYTF.

This clone was seen a single time. The CDR3 sequence is CASSPRDGNSPLHF. The CDR3 region has the DNA TGTGCCAGCAGCCCCAGGGACGGGAATTCACCCCTCCACTTT. The chain is built from TRBV7-2 and TRBJ1-6; tentative D call: TRBD1 (5 bases). Germline loops: CDR1 SGHTA, CDR2 FQGNSA. V was trimmed by 5 bases and J by 7 bases, leaving 12 bases between them. This CDR3 has 14 amino acids.

V and J are TRBV7-2 and TRBJ1-1; D remains ambiguous. Germline V CDR1 and CDR2: SGHTA, FQGNSA. V gave up 4 bases and J gave up 8 bases, with 14 bases separating them. This CDR3 spans 13 amino acids. The CDR3 region has the DNA TGTGCCAGCAGCTGGGAAAGGACGCTAGAAGCTTTCTTT. Translated, it gives CASSWERTLEAFF.

This chain uses TRBV9 with TRBJ1-2, with D perhaps matching TRBD1 (5 bases). V gave up 0 bases and J gave up 0 bases, with 9 bases separating them. There are 15 residues in the CDR3. From germline, CDR1 is SGDLS and CDR2 YYNGEE. In DNA, the CDR3 is TGTGCCAGCAGCGTAGTTTCAGGGCCTAACTATGGCTACACCTTC. Amino acids: CASSVVSGPNYGYTF.

CDR3 amino acids: CASSLVAAETQYF. The CDR3, as DNA: TGTGCCAGCAGCTTGGTGGCCGCAGAGACCCAGTACTTC. The rearrangement links TRBV5-6 to TRBJ2-5, with unresolved D. This CDR3 contains 13 residues. Between the trimmed V and J ends, which lost 0 bases and 4 bases, there was a span of 7 bases. The germline V gene has CDR1 SGHDT and CDR2 YYEEEE.

This clone was found a few times. The CDR3 nucleotides read TGTGCCAGCAGTGACTCGCGGGAGCCAGATACGCAGTATTTT. Encoded protein: CASSDSREPDTQYF. V usage is TRBV6-4 and J usage is TRBJ2-3, with 7 bases identical to TRBD2. Looked up from germline, CDR1 is MRHNA and CDR2 is SNTAGT. There are 14 residues in the CDR3. Trimming took 0 bases from V and 4 from J; bases not matched to a gene: 1.

The chain is built from TRBV19 and TRBJ1-1, with no clear D. Trimming took 6 bases from V and 2 from J, leaving 13 bases between them. This CDR3 is 14 amino acids long. The V gene's germline CDR1 is LNHDA and CDR2 SQIVND (reference sequence). The DNA for the CDR3 is TGTGCCAGTAGCCCCCGGGAGAGCAACACTGAAGCTTTCTTT. Translated, it gives CASSPRESNTEAFF. Full variable domain (outside the CDR3, taken from reference TRBV19 and TRBJ1-1): DGGITQSPKYLFRKEGQNVTLSCEQNLNHDAMYWYRQDPGQGLRLIYYSQIVNDFQKGDIAEGYSVSREKKESFPLTVTSAQKNPTAFYLCASSPRESNTEAFFGQGTRLTVV.

This chain joins TRBV19 and TRBJ1-5; 7 bases map to TRBD1. Trimming removed 6 bases from V and 6 bases from J; junction bases left unmatched: 8. There are 14 residues in the CDR3. The germline V gene has CDR1 LNHDA and CDR2 SQIVND (reference sequence). The CDR3 is CASSPTGSGQPQHF. The CDR3 DNA sequence: TGTGCCAGTAGCCCGACAGGGTCAGGTCAGCCCCAGCATTTT.

The chain couples TRBV10-2 to TRBJ2-1; perhaps TRBD1 as D (6 bases). V gave up 8 bases and J gave up 8 bases, with 16 bases separating them. CDR1 is WSHSY and CDR2 is SAAADI in the germline V gene. The CDR3 covers 13 residues. The CDR3 nucleotides are TGCGCCAGCGGGGCAGGGGAAGCCGATGAGCAGTTCTTC. The encoded protein is CASGAGEADEQFF.

This clone was observed a single time. The chain couples TRBV6-5 to TRBJ2-2, with D perhaps assigned TRBD1 or TRBD2 (7 bases each). The CDR3 has 14 residues. Germline assignment: CDR1 MNHEY and CDR2 SVGAGI. V was pared by 6 bases and J by 6 bases, with 14 bases between. This CDR3 reads CASSSPGGAGELFF. In DNA, the CDR3 is TGTGCCAGCAGCTCTCCAGGGGGGGCCGGGGAGCTGTTTTTT.

The V and J genes are TRBV30 and TRBJ2-4; D is ambiguous. The CDR3 length is 11 residues. Germline CDR1 GTSNPN, CDR2 SVGIG (reference sequence). V lost 2 bases, J lost 6 bases, and 5 bases lay in between. CDR3 amino acids: CAWSTGNIQYF. The CDR3 nucleotides read TGTGCCTGGAGTACGGGAAACATTCAGTACTTC.

The chain links TRBV19 to TRBJ2-5; D gene unclear. This CDR3 comprises 14 residues. Germline V gene data show CDR1 as LNHDA and CDR2 as SQIVND (reference sequence). The germline V and J ends were trimmed by 6 bases and 0 bases, with 11 bases remaining between them. The CDR3 DNA reads as TGTGCCAGTAGCCTTCTAGGGTACCAAGAGACCCAGTACTTC. The encoded protein is CASSLLGYQETQYF.

Only one count was recorded for this clone. This sequence joins TRBV13 and TRBJ1-1; D not certain. Germline values: CDR1 PRHDT, CDR2 FYEKMQ (reference sequence). The ends were cut back, 2 bases at V and 1 base at J, with 11 bases in the middle. CDR3 length: 15 amino acids. The CDR3 bases are TGTGCCAGCAGCTTAAATCCCCCCGGGAACACTGAAGCTTTCTTT. Translated: CASSLNPPGNTEAFF.

This clone was detected only a few times. The CDR3 coding sequence is TGTGCCAGCAGCTCCCCCCCCCGGGACAGGGCTCAAAACATTCAGTACTTC. Translated, it gives CASSSPPRDRAQNIQYF. J is TRBJ2-4 and V is TRBV7-2, with TRBD1 matching over 9 bases. V shed 4 bases and J 5 bases; nucleotides not matched to a gene: 12. Germline values: CDR1 SGHTA, CDR2 FQGNSA. The CDR3 is 17 amino acids.

The chain combines TRBV7-9 with TRBJ2-1, with a possible D match to TRBD2 (5 bases). This CDR3 is built from 14 residues. V was pared by 10 bases and J by 2 bases, with 15 bases between. Per the germline V gene, CDR1 is SEHNR and CDR2 is FQNEAQ (reference sequence). The CDR3, as DNA: TGTGCCACCGACCGGGATAGCACCTACAATGAGCAGTTCTTC. The encoded protein is CATDRDSTYNEQFF.

This chain uses TRBV29-1 with TRBJ1-4, with TRBD1 matching 7 bases. CDR1 and CDR2 (germline): SQVTM, ANQGSEA. The CDR3 consists of 15 residues. V shed 7 bases and J 1 base; nucleotides not matched to a gene: 9. DNA of the CDR3: TGCAGCGCCACACCGAACAGGGGAACTAATGAAAAACTGTTTTTT. This sequence encodes CSATPNRGTNEKLFF.

This chain links TRBV6-5 with TRBJ2-1, with TRBD2 identical over 9 bases. Germline CDR1 reads MNHEY; CDR2 reads SVGAGI. This CDR3 spans 15 amino acids. Germline trimming cut 7 bases from V and 0 bases from J; bases unmatched to any gene: 4. Here the CDR3 reads CASILTSGSYNEQFF. In DNA, the CDR3 is TGTGCCAGCATCCTGACTAGCGGCTCCTACAATGAGCAGTTCTTC.

The J gene is TRBJ2-1, the V gene TRBV7-6; TRBD1 is a possible D gene (5 bases). Germline values: CDR1 SGHVS, CDR2 FNYEAQ. V dropped 5 bases and J dropped 5 bases, with 16 bases sitting between them. The CDR3 length is 15 residues. This CDR3 is CASSLTQVQNNEQFF. The CDR3 nucleotides are TGTGCCAGCAGCCTAACACAGGTCCAGAACAATGAGCAGTTCTTC.

The chain uses TRBV3-1 (or the pseudogene TRBV3-2) and TRBJ1-4; 8 bases align to TRBD1. The length of the CDR3 is 13 residues. The J segment lost 8 bases and the V segment lost 8 bases, leaving 7 bases of the junction unmatched. Germline V lookup: CDR1 LGHDT, CDR2 YNNKEL (reference sequence). The CDR3 nucleotides read TGTGCCAGCTATGACAGGGGTGGGGAAAAACTGTTTTTT. Protein: CASYDRGGEKLFF.

In this sample, this clone turned up a few times. The sample carries other DNA sequences with the same CDR3. The chain links TRBV12-3 or TRBV12-4 to TRBJ2-7, with D unclear. Trimming removed 6 bases at V and 0 bases at J, with 3 bases between. This CDR3 region has 11 residues. The CDR3 DNA sequence: TGTGCCAGCAGCCCCTCCTACGAGCAGTACTTC. Translating it yields CASSPSYEQYF.

Remarks on this clone: The junction does not match germline at one end; this may be a read error. The J gene is TRBJ1-5, the V gene TRBV13; tentatively, D is TRBD1 (5 bases). CDR3 length equals 16 residues. Germline CDR1 and CDR2: PRHDT and FYEKMQ (reference sequence). DNA for the CDR3: TGTGCCAGCAGCTTAGCGGGGACGCTGGGACCTCAGGCCCAGCATTTT. This sequence encodes CASSLAGTLGPQAQHF.

The rearrangement links TRBV6-4 to TRBJ2-5, with D hard to call. The CDR3 has 11 residues. The V end lost 4 bases, the J end lost 5 bases, and 5 bases lay between the germline ends. CDR1 is MRHNA and CDR2 is SNTAGT in the germline V gene. The CDR3 DNA follows: TGTGCCAGCAGTGTTGAGGAGACCCAGTACTTC. Encoded protein: CASSVEETQYF.

The J gene is TRBJ1-1, the V gene TRBV7-2, with 7 nucleotides matching TRBD1. The CDR3 loop spans 15 amino acids. With 1 base clipped from V and 1 base from J, the junction kept 3 bases outside the gene matches. Germline V gene sequence: CDR1 SGHTA, CDR2 FQGNSA. The CDR3 protein is CASSLGGTANTEAFF. In DNA form, the CDR3 reads TGTGCCAGCAGCTTAGGTGGGACAGCGAACACTGAAGCTTTCTTT.

This rearrangement joins TRBV5-1 to TRBJ1-1; D is undetermined. The CDR3 is made up of 14 amino acids. Looked up from germline, CDR1 is SGHRS and CDR2 is YFSETQ. Trimming left V 0 bases short and J 2 bases short, with 8 bases between. The CDR3 nucleotides read TGCGCCAGCAGCTTGGCCCGGGGAAACACTGAAGCTTTCTTT. It codes for CASSLARGNTEAFF.

This chain links TRBV19 with TRBJ2-5, with a weak D call TRBD2 (7 bases). The length of the CDR3 is 13 residues. Germline loops: CDR1 LNHDA, CDR2 SQIVND (reference sequence). Trimming removed 11 bases from V and 5 bases from J, with 18 bases in between. In DNA form, the CDR3 reads TGTGCCGTTTCCCCGGGGGGCCAGGAGACCCAGTACTTC. This gives the protein CAVSPGGQETQYF. The whole variable domain, filled in from reference TRBV19 and TRBJ2-5, reads DGGITQSPKYLFRKEGQNVTLSCEQNLNHDAMYWYRQDPGQGLRLIYYSQIVNDFQKGDIAEGYSVSREKKESFPLTVTSAQKNPTAFYLCAVSPGGQETQYFGPGTRLLVL.